This T cell receptor (beta chain) was documented in a study of cytomegalovirus exposure and HLA in healthy donors. In germline, CDR1 is LGHNA, CDR2 YSLEER. This CDR3 region has 14 residues. J was trimmed by 5 bases and V by 3 bases; bases with no gene match: 6. General study results and limits: Accurate HLA-A and HLA-B prediction from TCR beta sequences was reported for most subjects. Another analysis was done later, and it associated fewer than 20,000 TCR beta sequences with HLA alleles at 0.05 false discovery rate.

Both 60 Vbeta primers and 13 Jbeta primers went into the PCR. Generated by immunoSEQ multiplex PCR, the TCRdb table keeps only in-frame clones and is missing some. Of 55,000 to 65,000 clones listed, roughly nine tenths are singletons. A word on this clone: What it binds is unknown.

The V and J genes are TRBV4-3 and TRBJ2-7; the match to TRBD1 covers 8 bases. This receptor was identified in a man aged 25-45 years in good health and CMV-seropositive. Sequencing was carried out using PBMCs. The CDR3 region is CASSQGGQGDEQYF. The CDR3 coding sequence is TGCGCCAGCAGCCAGGGAGGACAGGGCGACGAGCAGTACTTC.